These T cell receptor beta chains were read from a single sample in a study of shared clonotypes between healthy human individuals. The table came from immunoSEQ multiplex PCR; TCRdb's copy has only in-frame clones and leaves some out. The sample yields about 2.1 million clones, around 93% seen once. The sample was naive CD8+ T cells from PBMCs. Source of these receptors: a man aged 18 to 35 in good health. Some clones in this sample may be carry-over from other donors' samples. Both conserved end residues are part of each CDR3. D genes are given only for firm matches. Clone size is given for some rows only: seen once, a few or many times, or a class if the clone is expanded.

V: TRBV4-1
J: TRBJ2-5
D: TRBD2
size: -
CDR3: CASSQGGLAGGRETQYF
DNA: TGCGCCAGCAGCCAAGGAGGGCTAGCGGGAGGTCGCGAGACCCAGTACTTC

V: TRBV29-1
J: TRBJ2-4
D: TRBD2
size: -
CDR3: CSVDGLAEIVAKNIQYF
DNA: TGCAGCGTTGACGGACTAGCGGAAATTGTAGCCAAAAACATTCAGTACTTC

V: TRBV29-1
J: TRBJ2-2
D: -
size: once
CDR3: CSVPRAGELFF
DNA: TGCAGCGTTCCCAGGGCCGGGGAGCTGTTTTTT

V: TRBV28
J: TRBJ2-7
D: -
size: -
CDR3: CASCPGGSYEQYF
DNA: TGTGCCAGCTGTCCTGGGGGGTCGTACGAGCAGTACTTC

V: TRBV15
J: TRBJ1-5
D: -
size: few
CDR3: CATSETPNSNQPQHF
DNA: TGTGCCACCAGCGAGACACCGAATAGCAATCAGCCCCAGCATTTT

V: TRBV9
J: TRBJ2-5
D: -
size: -
CDR3: CASSVAGESPQYQETQYF
DNA: TGTGCCAGCAGCGTAGCTGGGGAATCCCCCCAGTACCAAGAGACCCAGTACTTC

V: TRBV9
J: TRBJ2-7
D: -
size: -
CDR3: CASSVTDSSGEQYF
DNA: TGTGCCAGCAGCGTAACGGACAGTTCGGGCGAGCAGTACTTC

V: TRBV6-1
J: TRBJ2-1
D: TRBD2
size: -
CDR3: CASWAGGSYNEQFF
DNA: TGTGCCAGCTGGGCGGGAGGGTCCTACAATGAGCAGTTCTTC

V: TRBV27
J: TRBJ2-5
D: TRBD1
size: -
CDR3: CASSLYVRGPAETQYF
DNA: TGTGCCAGCAGTTTATATGTCAGGGGGCCTGCGGAGACCCAGTACTTC

V: TRBV19
J: TRBJ1-5
D: TRBD1
size: -
CDR3: CASSIWGQGHNQPQHF
DNA: TGTGCCAGTAGTATTTGGGGACAGGGTCACAATCAGCCCCAGCATTTT

V: TRBV9
J: TRBJ1-3
D: -
size: -
CDR3: CASTNAPSGNTIYF
DNA: TGTGCCAGCACTAACGCCCCCTCTGGAAACACCATATATTTT

V: TRBV7-8
J: TRBJ2-7
D: TRBD2
size: -
CDR3: CASSLEWREGSLEQYF
DNA: TGTGCCAGCAGCTTAGAATGGCGGGAGGGGTCTCTCGAGCAGTACTTC

V: TRBV11-2
J: TRBJ2-7
D: TRBD1
size: -
CDR3: CASSLGPGQGNPEQYF
DNA: TGTGCCAGCAGCTTAGGGCCGGGACAGGGGAACCCCGAGCAGTACTTC

V: TRBV11-2
J: TRBJ2-3
D: -
size: -
CDR3: CASSPETDTQYF
DNA: TGTGCCAGCAGCCCAGAGACAGATACGCAGTATTTT

V: TRBV5-1
J: TRBJ2-7
D: TRBD1
size: once
CDR3: CASSLGFWAGGNEQYF
DNA: TGCGCCAGCAGCTTGGGTTTTTGGGCAGGGGGCAACGAGCAGTACTTC

V: TRBV30
J: TRBJ1-1
D: -
size: once
CDR3: CAWSRIDNTEAFF
DNA: TGTGCCTGGAGCCGAATAGATAACACTGAAGCTTTCTTT

V: TRBV7-8
J: TRBJ2-5
D: -
size: -
CDR3: CASSSGPVSTQYF
DNA: TGTGCCAGCAGCTCCGGACCCGTTTCGACCCAGTACTTC

V: TRBV27
J: TRBJ1-1
D: -
size: -
CDR3: CASSSNRALDTEAFF
DNA: TGTGCCAGCAGTAGCAACAGGGCATTGGACACTGAAGCTTTCTTT

V: TRBV28
J: TRBJ1-1
D: -
size: once
CDR3: CASSRKRTDPNTEAFF
DNA: TGTGCCAGCAGCCGAAAACGGACGGACCCGAACACTGAAGCTTTCTTT

V: TRBV29-1
J: TRBJ2-7
D: -
size: -
CDR3: CSVEGLGNSYEQYF
DNA: TGCAGCGTTGAAGGGTTGGGCAACTCCTACGAGCAGTACTTC

V: TRBV30
J: TRBJ2-1
D: -
size: -
CDR3: CAWSYGPNEQFF
DNA: TGTGCCTGGAGCTACGGGCCAAATGAGCAGTTCTTC

V: TRBV5-1
J: TRBJ2-7
D: -
size: few
CDR3: CASTEGYEQYF
DNA: TGCGCCAGTACAGAGGGGTACGAGCAGTACTTC

V: TRBV7-9
J: TRBJ2-7
D: -
size: -
CDR3: CASSPRDGNSYEQYF
DNA: TGTGCCAGCAGCCCTCGCGACGGGAACTCCTACGAGCAGTACTTC

V: TRBV27
J: TRBJ1-1
D: -
size: -
CDR3: CASSSLWGITEAFF
DNA: TGTGCCAGCAGTTCCCTTTGGGGGATCACTGAAGCTTTCTTT

V: TRBV25-1
J: TRBJ2-1
D: -
size: -
CDR3: CASTTGGYNEQFF
DNA: TGTGCCAGCACCACTGGGGGATACAATGAGCAGTTCTTC

V: TRBV27
J: TRBJ2-7
D: -
size: -
CDR3: CASSLSPGRSYEQYF
DNA: TGTGCCAGCAGTTTATCTCCCGGGAGATCCTACGAGCAGTACTTC

V: TRBV27
J: TRBJ1-5
D: -
size: -
CDR3: CATSLGGNSNQPQHF
DNA: TGTGCCACCTCGTTAGGGGGGAATAGCAATCAGCCCCAGCATTTT

V: TRBV7-9
J: TRBJ2-7
D: -
size: -
CDR3: CASSLAEGAAEQYF
DNA: TGTGCCAGCAGCCTAGCGGAGGGGGCCGCGGAGCAGTACTTC

V: TRBV30
J: TRBJ2-7
D: -
size: -
CDR3: CAWSVLVYEQYF
DNA: TGTGCCTGGAGTGTACTCGTCTACGAGCAGTACTTC

V: TRBV11-2
J: TRBJ1-1
D: -
size: -
CDR3: CASSLGVGLNTEAFF
DNA: TGTGCCAGCAGCTTAGGGGTGGGATTGAACACTGAAGCTTTCTTT

V: TRBV28
J: TRBJ2-7
D: TRBD1
size: -
CDR3: CASSFDRASEQYF
DNA: TGTGCCAGCAGTTTTGACAGGGCCAGCGAGCAGTACTTC

V: TRBV7-3
J: TRBJ2-2
D: -
size: -
CDR3: CASSTKLGAGELFF
DNA: TGTGCCAGCAGCACGAAACTGGGCGCGGGGGAGCTGTTTTTT

V: TRBV5-6
J: TRBJ2-1
D: -
size: -
CDR3: CASRAGPGDSYNEQFF
DNA: TGTGCCAGCAGAGCCGGACCCGGGGACTCCTACAATGAGCAGTTCTTC

V: TRBV7-9
J: TRBJ2-7
D: -
size: -
CDR3: CASSSRLKFYEQYF
DNA: TGTGCCAGCAGCTCAAGACTGAAGTTCTACGAGCAGTACTTC

V: TRBV6-5
J: TRBJ1-4
D: -
size: few
CDR3: CATSSEAIGEKLFF
DNA: TGTGCCACCTCCTCGGAGGCGATAGGTGAAAAACTGTTTTTT

V: TRBV6-6
J: TRBJ2-7
D: -
size: -
CDR3: CASSYSESRSYEQYF
DNA: TGTGCCAGCAGTTACTCAGAGAGTCGCTCCTACGAGCAGTACTTC

V: TRBV6-6
J: TRBJ2-7
D: -
size: once
CDR3: CASSSKPTEIYEQYF
DNA: TGTGCCAGCAGTTCTAAGCCCACGGAGATCTACGAGCAGTACTTC

V: TRBV6-6
J: TRBJ2-5
D: TRBD2
size: -
CDR3: CASSRGVTQETQYF
DNA: TGTGCCAGCAGTCGGGGGGTGACTCAAGAGACCCAGTACTTC

V: TRBV9
J: TRBJ1-3
D: -
size: -
CDR3: CASSLNNDGRNTIYF
DNA: TGTGCCAGCAGCCTGAATAACGACGGCCGGAACACCATATATTTT